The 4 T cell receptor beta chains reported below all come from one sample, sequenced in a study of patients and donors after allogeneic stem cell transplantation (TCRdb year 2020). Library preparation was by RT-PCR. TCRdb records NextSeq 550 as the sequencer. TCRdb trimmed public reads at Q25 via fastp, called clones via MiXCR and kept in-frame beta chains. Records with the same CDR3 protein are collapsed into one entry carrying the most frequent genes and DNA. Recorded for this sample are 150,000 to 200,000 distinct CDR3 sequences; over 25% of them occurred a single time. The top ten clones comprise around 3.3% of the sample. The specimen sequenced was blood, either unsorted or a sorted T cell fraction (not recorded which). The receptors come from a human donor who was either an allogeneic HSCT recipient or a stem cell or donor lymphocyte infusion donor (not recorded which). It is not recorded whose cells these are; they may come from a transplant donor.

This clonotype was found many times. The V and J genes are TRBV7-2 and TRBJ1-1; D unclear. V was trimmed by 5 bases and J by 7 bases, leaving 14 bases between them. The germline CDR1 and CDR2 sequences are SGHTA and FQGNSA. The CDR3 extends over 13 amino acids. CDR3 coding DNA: TGTGCCAGCAGCCTAAGTTCTATCGGTGAAGCTTTCTTT. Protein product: CASSLSSIGEAFF.

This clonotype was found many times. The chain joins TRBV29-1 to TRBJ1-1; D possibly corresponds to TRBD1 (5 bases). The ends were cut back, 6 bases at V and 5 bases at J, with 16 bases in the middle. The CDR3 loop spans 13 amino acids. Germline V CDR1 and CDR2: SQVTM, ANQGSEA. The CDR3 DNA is TGCAGCGTGGCCGGTGGGGCGAGGACTGAAGCTTTCTTT. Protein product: CSVAGGARTEAFF.

The CDR3 DNA follows: TGTGCCAGCAGTTACCAGCTAGCTGGGAGCTCCTACAATGAGCAGTTCTTC. Translating it yields CASSYQLAGSSYNEQFF. The chain links TRBV6-5 to TRBJ2-1, with a possible D match to TRBD2 (5 bases). The germline V and J ends were trimmed by 2 bases and 0 bases, with 14 bases remaining between them. Germline V gene sequence: CDR1 MNHEY, CDR2 SVGAGI. This CDR3 comprises 17 residues.

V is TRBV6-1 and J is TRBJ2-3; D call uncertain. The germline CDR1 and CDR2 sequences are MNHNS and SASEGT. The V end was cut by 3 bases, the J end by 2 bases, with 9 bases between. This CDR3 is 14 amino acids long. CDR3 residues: CASSDVTPTDTQYF. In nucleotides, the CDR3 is TGTGCCAGCAGTGACGTAACGCCCACAGATACGCAGTATTTT.